Below, 26 T cell receptor beta chains from the same sample are listed, as sequenced in a study of blood T cell repertoires in COVID-19 (dated by TCRdb to about 2020). The library was built by means of the immunoSEQ multiplex PCR assay. TCRdb holds this immuneACCESS table with in-frame rearrangements only. Some clones are missing; in checked studies, unresolved V genes explain under half, and the rest has no known cause. The sample data list nearly 250,000 clones, and around 88% of these were observed just once. Roughly 1.9% of the sample goes to the ten largest clones. The sequenced material came from PBMCs or T cells enriched from blood (not recorded which). The receptors shown here come from a woman in her forties or fifties who had recovered from COVID-19.

This clone was seen only once. This chain uses TRBV7-2 with TRBJ1-2; 12 bases line up with TRBD1. Germline V gives CDR1 SGHTA, CDR2 FQGNSA. J lost 7 bases, V lost 5 bases, and 11 bases had no gene match. CDR3 length equals 16 residues. The CDR3 reads CASSVRDRGRGGGYTF. The CDR3 DNA reads TGTGCCAGCAGCGTCCGGGACAGGGGGCGGGGAGGTGGCTACACCTTC.

The chain combines TRBV2 with TRBJ2-1; 11 bases fit TRBD2. Germline V CDR1 and CDR2: SNHLY, FYNNEI. V lost 5 bases and J lost 1; bases outside the gene matches: 4. The length of the CDR3 is 16 residues. The CDR3 DNA reads as TGTGCCAGCAGTACCTTAGCGGGAGGGTCCTACAATGAGCAGTTCTTC. As protein: CASSTLAGGSYNEQFF.

The gene calls are TRBV24-1 and TRBJ1-5; 7 nucleotides match TRBD1. The CDR3 spans 14 residues. Germline CDR1 reads KGHDR; CDR2 reads SFDVKD. V dropped 6 bases and J dropped 2; count of bases not matched to a gene: 3. CDR3 loop: CATSTGVGNQPQHF. CDR3 DNA: TGTGCCACCAGTACAGGGGTTGGCAATCAGCCCCAGCATTTT.

The chain uses TRBV14 and TRBJ2-7; D is unresolved. CDR3 length: 15 amino acids. CDR1 and CDR2 from the germline V gene are SGHDN and FVKESK. The V end was cut by 0 bases, the J end by 0 bases, with 9 bases between. DNA for the CDR3: TGTGCCAGCAGCCAAGATCGATCTAGCTCCTACGAGCAGTACTTC. Residues: CASSQDRSSSYEQYF.

The chain recombines TRBV19 with TRBJ2-7; 10 bases line up with TRBD2. With 3 bases clipped from V and 6 bases from J, the junction kept 8 bases outside the gene matches. Germline V gene sequence: CDR1 LNHDA, CDR2 SQIVND (reference sequence). CDR3 length: 15 residues. DNA for the CDR3: TGTGCCAGTAGTATTAGGCTAGCGGGAGATCGCGAGCAGTACTTC. As protein: CASSIRLAGDREQYF.

The rearrangement joins TRBV7-2 to TRBJ1-5; 8 nucleotides match TRBD1. CDR1 and CDR2 from the germline V gene are SGHTA and FQGNSA. J gave up 4 bases and V 1 base, and 3 bases lay outside the gene matches. The CDR3 totals 15 residues. The CDR3 is CASSLVQGANQPQHF. The CDR3 DNA is TGTGCCAGCAGCTTAGTCCAGGGGGCGAATCAGCCCCAGCATTTT.

The chain combines TRBV9 with TRBJ1-1, with 7 bases matching TRBD1. The V gene's germline CDR1 is SGDLS and CDR2 YYNGEE. The J segment lost 6 bases and the V segment lost 2 bases, leaving 16 bases of the junction unmatched. There are 17 residues in the CDR3. This CDR3 is CASSVSDRAIGGAEAFF. The CDR3 bases are TGTGCCAGCAGCGTTAGTGACAGGGCGATTGGCGGGGCTGAAGCTTTCTTT.

This chain joins TRBV6-6 and TRBJ1-4; D is possibly TRBD1 (6 bases). Trimming took off 0 bases at V and 7 bases at J, with 12 bases between the two ends. The CDR3 is 15 amino acids. Germline-derived CDR1 and CDR2 are MNHNY and SVGAGI (reference sequence). The CDR3 reads CASSYSGGGSEKLFF. The CDR3 DNA follows: TGTGCCAGCAGTTACTCAGGGGGAGGGAGTGAAAAACTGTTTTTT.

The rearrangement links TRBV7-9 to TRBJ1-2, with a tentative D call TRBD1 (5 bases). Per the germline V gene, CDR1 is SEHNR and CDR2 is FQNEAQ (reference sequence). The V end was cut by 6 bases, the J end by 5 bases, with 13 bases between. The CDR3 covers 13 residues. Here the CDR3 DNA reads TGTGCCAGCAGACGATTACAGGTTTATGGCTACACCTTC. Translating it yields CASRRLQVYGYTF.

This rearrangement joins TRBV15 to TRBJ1-2; 7 bases map to TRBD1. The V and J ends lost 5 bases and 5 bases, in that order; junction bases with no gene match: 11. Germline V gene lookup returns CDR1 LNHNV and CDR2 YYDKDF (reference sequence). CDR3 size: 15 residues. The DNA for the CDR3 is TGTGCCACCAGCCCGACCGACAGGGTTGGTTATGGCTACACCTTC. Encoded protein: CATSPTDRVGYGYTF.

The chain couples TRBV7-2 to TRBJ2-1; no reliable D call. V was shortened by 1 base and J by 5 bases, with 6 bases between the two germline ends. The CDR3 is 13 amino acids. Germline-derived CDR1 and CDR2 are SGHTA and FQGNSA. In DNA form, the CDR3 reads TGTGCCAGCAGCTTAGTTCAGAACAATGAGCAGTTCTTC. Amino acid sequence: CASSLVQNNEQFF.

CDR3 bases: TGTGCCAGCAGCACTGGGGACAGGGCTGACTATGGCTACACCTTC. It yields the protein CASSTGDRADYGYTF. The chain joins TRBV5-4 to TRBJ1-2; 9 positions agree with TRBD1. J was trimmed by 3 bases and V by 4 bases; bases with no gene match: 7. The CDR3 totals 15 residues. CDR1 is SGHNT and CDR2 is YYREEE in the germline V gene (reference sequence).

The chain joins TRBV19 to TRBJ2-1; 12 nucleotides match TRBD2. Germline V gene sequence: CDR1 LNHDA, CDR2 SQIVND (reference sequence). Trimming cost V 5 bases and J 2 bases; bases outside gene matches: 4. The CDR3 is 16 residues long. Here the CDR3 DNA reads TGTGCCAGTAGTTCCTGGACTAGCGGGACCTACAATGAGCAGTTCTTC. As protein: CASSSWTSGTYNEQFF.

In this sample, this clone turned up once. This sequence joins TRBV4-3 and TRBJ2-1, with TRBD2 matching 10 bases. V gave up 0 bases and J gave up 9 bases; unmatched junction bases: 8. Germline V gene data show CDR1 as LGHNA and CDR2 as YSLEER. CDR3 size: 16 residues. CDR3 coding DNA: TGCGCCAGCAGCCAAGAAGGTAGCGGGGGGTTGAGTGAGCAGTTCTTC. This codes for CASSQEGSGGLSEQFF.

J is TRBJ2-2 and V is TRBV29-1; D perhaps matches TRBD1 (5 bases). This CDR3 region has 13 residues. V shed 6 bases and J shed 4 bases, with 12 bases lying between them. Germline-derived CDR1 and CDR2 are SQVTM and ANQGSEA. The CDR3 nucleotides are TGCAGCGTGGATAGACAGTCCACCGGGGAGCTGTTTTTT. Protein sequence: CSVDRQSTGELFF.

The J gene is TRBJ2-3, the V gene TRBV6-5, with D unresolved. This CDR3 comprises 12 residues. Germline CDR1 reads MNHEY; CDR2 reads SVGAGI. V was cut by 6 bases and J by 5 bases, with 9 bases left in between. CDR3 protein: CASSQNQDTQYF. As DNA, the CDR3 is TGTGCCAGCAGCCAAAATCAAGATACGCAGTATTTT.

The chain carries TRBV27 and TRBJ1-1; D is possibly TRBD1 (6 bases). Germline lookup yields CDR1 MNHEY and CDR2 SMNVEV (reference sequence). The CDR3 runs 16 residues. Deletions cut 4 bases from V and 4 bases from J, with 19 bases between. CDR3 amino acids: CASSSPTGMLGTEAFF. CDR3 sequence (DNA): TGTGCCAGCAGTTCGCCGACAGGTATGTTGGGCACTGAAGCTTTCTTT.

This rearrangement joins TRBV9 to TRBJ2-7; a weak D match, TRBD2 (5 bases). This CDR3 comprises 13 residues. In germline, CDR1 is SGDLS, CDR2 YYNGEE. Trimming pared 0 bases from V and 7 bases from J, leaving 11 bases between. The CDR3 coding sequence is TGTGCCAGCAGCGTAGACGAGGGTGGAGAGCAGTACTTC. Amino acids: CASSVDEGGEQYF.

This clone came up a few times. The gene calls are TRBV7-9 and TRBJ2-1, with 10 bases fitting TRBD2. The V gene's germline CDR1 is SEHNR and CDR2 FQNEAQ (reference sequence). V gave up 2 bases and J gave up 10 bases; unmatched junction bases: 8. CDR3 size: 15 residues. The CDR3 here is CASSLRQREGQEQFF. The CDR3 coding sequence is TGTGCCAGCAGCTTAAGACAGCGGGAGGGCCAGGAGCAGTTCTTC.

The CDR3, as DNA: TGTGCCAGTAGTATCGCGGGACGGAGGGACGATGAGCAGTTCTTC. It translates to CASSIAGRRDDEQFF. The rearrangement joins TRBV19 to TRBJ2-1; maybe TRBD2 (6 bases). Trimming removed 3 bases from V and 8 bases from J, with 17 bases in between. Per the germline V gene, CDR1 is LNHDA and CDR2 is SQIVND (reference sequence). CDR3 length: 15 residues.

The CDR3 region is CASSITGTGGEQYF. DNA for the CDR3: TGTGCCAGCAGCATTACCGGGACAGGGGGCGAGCAGTACTTC. This chain connects TRBV9 to TRBJ2-7, with TRBD1 identical over 11 bases. The CDR3 contains 14 residues. Germline trimming cut 4 bases from V and 6 bases from J; bases unmatched to any gene: 6. From germline, CDR1 is SGDLS and CDR2 YYNGEE.

V and J are TRBV7-9 and TRBJ2-1; 9 bases map to TRBD1. The germline gives CDR1 SEHNR, CDR2 FQNEAQ (reference sequence). The ends lost 5 bases at V and 6 bases at J; junction bases unmatched: 8. The CDR3 runs 15 residues. DNA of the CDR3: TGTGCCAGCAGCCACGACAGGGGGGTCGTCAATGAGCAGTTCTTC. Protein sequence: CASSHDRGVVNEQFF.

The genes are TRBV29-1 and TRBJ1-3; D uncertain. V lost 7 bases and J lost 0, with 10 bases in between. The length of the CDR3 is 13 residues. Germline loops: CDR1 SQVTM, CDR2 ANQGSEA. CDR3 residues: CSAAASSGNTIYF. The DNA for the CDR3 is TGCAGCGCTGCGGCTTCCTCTGGAAACACCATATATTTT.

This clone showed up just once. The gene calls are TRBV4-1 and TRBJ2-1, with D unresolved. CDR3 size: 15 residues. The V end was cut by 1 base, the J end by 3 bases, with 10 bases between. The germline CDR1 and CDR2 sequences are MGHRA and YSYEKL. The CDR3 loop is CASSQAPPGYNEQFF. Written as DNA, the CDR3 is TGCGCCAGCAGCCAAGCCCCGCCGGGCTACAATGAGCAGTTCTTC.

The rearrangement links TRBV3-1 (or the pseudogene TRBV3-2) to TRBJ1-5; D is unresolved. V was shortened by 0 bases and J by 3 bases, with 6 bases between the two germline ends. CDR1 is LGHDT, CDR2 YNNKEL, per germline (reference sequence). The CDR3 consists of 14 residues. As DNA, the CDR3 is TGTGCCAGCAGCCAAGAGGTAGTCAATCAGCCCCAGCATTTT. Protein product: CASSQEVVNQPQHF.

The rearrangement links TRBV7-2 to TRBJ2-7; TRBD2 aligns across 14 bases. The J segment lost 13 bases and the V segment lost 1 base, leaving 15 bases of the junction unmatched. The CDR3 runs to 17 residues. The germline V gene encodes CDR1 SGHTA and CDR2 FQGNSA. CDR3 in amino acids: CASSLGVVGTSGRVHYF. The DNA of the CDR3 is TGTGCCAGCAGCTTAGGTGTCGTGGGGACTAGCGGGAGAGTTCATTACTTC.